A selection of T cell receptor beta chains follows, all from one sample in a study of blood T cell repertoires in COVID-19. Assay: immunoSEQ multiplex PCR; the TCRdb copy retains only in-frame clones and omits some. The data hold roughly 160,000 clones, with about 80% observed a single time. Sequenced sample: PBMCs or T cells enriched from blood (not recorded which). These receptor sequences come from a woman in her 70s in a cohort exposed to, infected with or recovered from COVID-19 (not recorded which). Both conserved end residues are part of each CDR3. Fields, in order: CDR3 protein, CDR3 DNA, J gene, V gene, clone size, D gene. The D gene is left open where the match is weak. The listing skips clone size in some rows; elsewhere it reads once, few, many or a size class.

CDR3: CASRTPITSGNTIYF
DNA: TGTGCCAGCAGGACACCCATAACTTCTGGAAACACCATATATTTT
J: TRBJ1-3
V: TRBV6-6
size: .
D: .

CDR3: CASSDRVQDTQYF
DNA: TGCGCCAGCAGCGACAGGGTTCAAGATACGCAGTATTTT
J: TRBJ2-3
V: TRBV5-1
size: .
D: TRBD1

CDR3: CASSLLGLASGQETQYF
DNA: TGCGCCAGCAGCTTGCTGGGACTAGCATCTGGCCAAGAGACCCAGTACTTC
J: TRBJ2-5
V: TRBV5-1
size: .
D: TRBD2

CDR3: CSAGSNQPQHF
DNA: TGCAGTGCCGGGAGCAATCAGCCCCAGCATTTT
J: TRBJ1-5
V: TRBV20-1
size: .
D: .

CDR3: CATSDSGLAGVQNEQFF
DNA: TGTGCCACCAGTGATTCGGGACTAGCGGGAGTGCAAAATGAGCAGTTCTTC
J: TRBJ2-1
V: TRBV24-1
size: .
D: TRBD2

CDR3: CASTPESTRGGYTF
DNA: TGTGCCAGCACCCCGGAATCGACCAGAGGTGGCTACACCTTC
J: TRBJ1-2
V: TRBV2
size: .
D: .

CDR3: CASFQGAVMGYTF
DNA: TGTGCCAGCTTCCAGGGGGCAGTGATGGGCTACACCTTC
J: TRBJ1-2
V: TRBV12-3/TRBV12-4
size: .
D: TRBD1

CDR3: CASSEQQGIYGYTF
DNA: TGTGCCAGCAGTGAGCAACAGGGGATCTATGGCTACACCTTC
J: TRBJ1-2
V: TRBV2
size: .
D: TRBD1

CDR3: CASSLAAAGELFF
DNA: TGTGCCAGCAGCTTAGCAGCGGCCGGGGAGCTGTTTTTT
J: TRBJ2-2
V: TRBV7-9
size: .
D: .

CDR3: CASSPWDGRGTDTQYF
DNA: TGTGCCAGCAGCCCCTGGGACGGGAGGGGCACAGATACGCAGTATTTT
J: TRBJ2-3
V: TRBV27
size: .
D: TRBD2

CDR3: CASSMASSEAFF
DNA: TGTGCCAGTAGTATGGCAAGTTCTGAAGCTTTCTTT
J: TRBJ1-1
V: TRBV19
size: .
D: .

CDR3: CAISESRLTNSPLHF
DNA: TGTGCCATCAGTGAGTCGAGGCTGACCAATTCACCCCTCCACTTT
J: TRBJ1-6
V: TRBV10-3
size: .
D: .

CDR3: CATSRTSRETQYF
DNA: TGTGCCACCAGCAGGACTAGCCGGGAGACCCAGTACTTC
J: TRBJ2-5
V: TRBV15
size: once
D: TRBD2

CDR3: CSASFPGWNTEAFF
DNA: TGCAGTGCTAGTTTTCCAGGGTGGAACACTGAAGCTTTCTTT
J: TRBJ1-1
V: TRBV20-1
size: .
D: .

CDR3: CASSLLPGLRPGANVLTF
DNA: TGTGCCAGCTCACTCCTTCCGGGACTCCGACCGGGGGCCAACGTCCTGACTTTC
J: TRBJ2-6
V: TRBV18
size: few
D: .

CDR3: CASTPRRGQGRIGYGYTF
DNA: TGTGCCAGCACCCCGCGGCGGGGACAGGGGCGAATTGGCTATGGCTACACCTTC
J: TRBJ1-2
V: TRBV28
size: .
D: TRBD1

CDR3: CAWSLGGVEKLFF
DNA: TGTGCCTGGAGCCTAGGAGGGGTTGAAAAACTGTTTTTT
J: TRBJ1-4
V: TRBV30
size: once
D: .

CDR3: CASSSASGRIEQYF
DNA: TGTGCCAGCAGCTCCGCCAGCGGGAGGATTGAGCAGTACTTC
J: TRBJ2-7
V: TRBV5-4
size: .
D: TRBD2

CDR3: CASSQASVSGELFF
DNA: TGTGCCAGCAGCCAAGCGTCGGTCTCCGGGGAGCTGTTTTTT
J: TRBJ2-2
V: TRBV3-1/TRBV3-2
size: .
D: .

CDR3: CASSYPGLAGPKQFF
DNA: TGTGCCAGCAGTTACCCGGGACTAGCGGGACCGAAGCAGTTCTTC
J: TRBJ2-1
V: TRBV6-2/TRBV6-3
size: .
D: TRBD2

CDR3: CASSRSGADTQYF
DNA: TGTGCCAGCAGCCGGTCGGGAGCGGATACGCAGTATTTT
J: TRBJ2-3
V: TRBV3-1/TRBV3-2
size: few
D: .

CDR3: CASSLGGAGGLYNEQFF
DNA: TGTGCCAGCAGCTTAGGAGGGGCGGGAGGTCTCTACAATGAGCAGTTCTTC
J: TRBJ2-1
V: TRBV11-3
size: .
D: TRBD2

CDR3: CASTLDSFTGELFF
DNA: TGTGCCAGCACCCTAGACAGCTTCACCGGGGAGCTGTTTTTT
J: TRBJ2-2
V: TRBV7-9
size: .
D: .

CDR3: CAISESGDIQYF
DNA: TGTGCCATCAGTGAATCAGGGGACATTCAGTACTTC
J: TRBJ2-4
V: TRBV10-3
size: .
D: .

CDR3: CASSVSRINTEAFF
DNA: TGTGCCAGCAGTGTATCGAGAATAAACACTGAAGCTTTCTTT
J: TRBJ1-1
V: TRBV2
size: .
D: .

CDR3: CASSTPGSGRARQYF
DNA: TGTGCCAGCAGTACCCCGGGTAGCGGGAGGGCTAGGCAGTACTTC
J: TRBJ2-7
V: TRBV5-6
size: .
D: TRBD2

CDR3: CASSLNSRYGYTF
DNA: TGTGCCAGCAGTTTAAACAGTCGATATGGCTACACCTTC
J: TRBJ1-2
V: TRBV12-3/TRBV12-4
size: .
D: .

CDR3: CASTRDRAPRQYF
DNA: TGCGCCAGCACCCGGGACAGGGCCCCTAGGCAGTACTTC
J: TRBJ2-5
V: TRBV5-1
size: once
D: TRBD1

CDR3: CASSPTGGGETQYF
DNA: TGCGCCAGCAGCCCTACAGGGGGCGGAGAGACCCAGTACTTC
J: TRBJ2-5
V: TRBV5-1
size: few
D: TRBD1

CDR3: CSAKGGYEQYF
DNA: TGCAGTGCCAAGGGGGGGTACGAGCAGTACTTC
J: TRBJ2-7
V: TRBV20-1
size: .
D: .

CDR3: CASATQGVRGVQYF
DNA: TGTGCCAGCGCCACTCAGGGGGTCCGGGGCGTGCAGTACTTC
J: TRBJ2-7
V: TRBV2
size: .
D: TRBD1

CDR3: CASTREGHGYTF
DNA: TGTGCCAGCACCAGGGAGGGTCACGGCTACACCTTC
J: TRBJ1-2
V: TRBV12-3/TRBV12-4
size: .
D: .

CDR3: CASSLQLDRAQETQYF
DNA: TGCGCCAGCAGCTTGCAACTGGACAGAGCGCAAGAGACCCAGTACTTC
J: TRBJ2-5
V: TRBV5-1
size: once
D: .

CDR3: CASSPGTSSEQYF
DNA: TGCGCCAGCAGCCCCGGGACTAGTTCCGAGCAGTACTTC
J: TRBJ2-7
V: TRBV5-1
size: .
D: TRBD2